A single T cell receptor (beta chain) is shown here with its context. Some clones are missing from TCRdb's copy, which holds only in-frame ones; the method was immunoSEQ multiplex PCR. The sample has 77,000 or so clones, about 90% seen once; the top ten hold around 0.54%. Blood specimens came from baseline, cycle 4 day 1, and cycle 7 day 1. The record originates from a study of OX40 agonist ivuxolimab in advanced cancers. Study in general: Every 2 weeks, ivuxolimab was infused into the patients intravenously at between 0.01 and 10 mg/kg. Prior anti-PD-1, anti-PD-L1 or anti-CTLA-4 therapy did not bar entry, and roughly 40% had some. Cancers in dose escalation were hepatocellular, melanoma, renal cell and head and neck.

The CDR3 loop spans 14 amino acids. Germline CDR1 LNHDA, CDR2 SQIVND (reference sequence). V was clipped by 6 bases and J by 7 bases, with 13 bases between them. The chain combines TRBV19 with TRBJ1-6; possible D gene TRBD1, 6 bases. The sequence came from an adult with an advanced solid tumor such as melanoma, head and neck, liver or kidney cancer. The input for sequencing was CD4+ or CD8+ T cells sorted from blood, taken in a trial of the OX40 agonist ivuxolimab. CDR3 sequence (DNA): TGTGCCAGTAGGTTTGAACAGGGAAATTCACCCCTCCACTTT. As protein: CASRFEQGNSPLHF.